This T cell receptor beta chain was obtained from a study of regulatory T cells in long-lasting Graves disease. Whole-study context: Graves' disease counted as persistent after over 5 years of antithyroid drugs with positive TSH receptor antibodies. Study findings and constraints: Fewer public clonotypes were shared by new patients (roughly 970) than by persistent patients (roughly 2,600).

Investigators prepared the TCR beta libraries by applying iRepertoire HTBI primers and Arm-PCR of CDR3 regions. MiXCR, run by TCRdb on the multiplex PCR reads, gives a single entry per CDR3 protein. The table lists 650,000 to 700,000 distinct CDR3 sequences, around 30% of them singletons, with roughly 41% in the top ten. Time point in this sample: persistent/refractory GD, antithyroid drugs over 5 years with positive TRAb. PBMC-derived RNA was used for the TCR library. One endocrinology department in Xi'an, China, was where patients came from. About this clonotype: The antigen is not known.

The CDR3 consists of 13 residues. In germline, CDR1 is DFQATT, CDR2 SNEGSKA (reference sequence). Trimming shortened V by 2 bases and J by 1 base, and 8 bases separated the two germline ends. The gene calls are TRBV20-1 and TRBJ1-2, with D hard to call. This specimen was peripheral blood mononuclear cells (PBMCs), taken when the disease was refractory, from a patient treated with antithyroid drugs. The sequence was collected from a female donor with Graves disease. CDR3 in DNA: TGCAGTGCTAGAATTCGAGTTAACTATGGCTACACCTTC. It is translated as CSARIRVNYGYTF.